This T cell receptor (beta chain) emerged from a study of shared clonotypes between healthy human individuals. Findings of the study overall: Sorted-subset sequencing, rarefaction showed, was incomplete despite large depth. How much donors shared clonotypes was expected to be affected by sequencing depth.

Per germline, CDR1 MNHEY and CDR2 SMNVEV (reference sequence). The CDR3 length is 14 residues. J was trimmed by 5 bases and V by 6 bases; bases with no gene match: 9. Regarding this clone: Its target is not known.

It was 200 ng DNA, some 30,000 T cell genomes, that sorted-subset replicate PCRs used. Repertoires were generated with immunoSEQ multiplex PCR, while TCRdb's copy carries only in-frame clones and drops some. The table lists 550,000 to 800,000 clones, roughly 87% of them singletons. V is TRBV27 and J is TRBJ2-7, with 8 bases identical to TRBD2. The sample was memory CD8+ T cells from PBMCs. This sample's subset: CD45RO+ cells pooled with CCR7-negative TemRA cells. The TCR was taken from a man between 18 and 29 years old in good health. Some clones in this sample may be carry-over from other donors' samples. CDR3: CASSPWDGGDEQYF. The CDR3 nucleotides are TGTGCCAGCAGCCCCTGGGACGGGGGGGACGAGCAGTACTTC.